This paragraph covers one TCR beta chain sequence. A much larger clone lies one base from this, so it may be a read error. Regions amplified from RNA transcripts were the TCR beta CDR3 regions. The HTBI primer set served for first-round RT-PCR of the TCR CDR3. TCRdb ran MiXCR on the multiplex PCR reads and lists one entry per CDR3 protein. The sample gives 300,000 or so distinct CDR3 sequences, about 20% of which show up once; roughly 49% is in the top ten. These data come from a study of T cells in Graves' hyperthyroidism and ophthalmopathy. The CDR3 sequence is 15 residues long. The V gene lost 2 bases and the J gene lost 4 bases, with 12 bases spanning the gap.

The chain couples TRBV12-3 or TRBV12-4 to TRBJ2-1; TRBD1 is a possible D gene (6 bases). This receptor was identified in a woman aged 45-65 years with Graves' hyperthyroidism. The sample taken for sequencing was blood. The CDR3 DNA reads TGTGCCAGCAGTTTATCGTATAGGGGGTACAATGAGCAGTTCTTC. This encodes CASSLSYRGYNEQFF.